This entry concerns a single T cell receptor beta chain. No antigen is known for it. This specimen comes from a study of cytomegalovirus exposure and HLA in healthy donors. Findings and limits, study-wide: The study recorded about 160 TCR beta chains that were cytomegalovirus-associated. In an earlier analysis, productive rearrangement rates for most beta V segments clustered near 90% or 30%.

Trimming removed 10 bases from V and 1 base from J; junction bases left unmatched: 3. Germline loops: CDR1 SNHLY, CDR2 FYNNEI. CDR3 length equals 14 residues. 60 Vbeta and 13 Jbeta primers were used in PCR. TCRdb's copy holds only in-frame clones and misses some; the assay was immunoSEQ multiplex PCR. This table has roughly 190,000 clones, about 80% appearing once. The chain carries TRBV2 and TRBJ2-4; 11 nucleotides line up with TRBD1. This clonotype was sampled from a woman aged 30 to 39 in good health and CMV-seropositive. Sequencing input: PBMCs. CDR3 loop: CATGDRGAKNIQYF. In DNA, the CDR3 is TGTGCCACTGGGGACAGGGGGGCCAAAAACATTCAGTACTTC.